This T cell receptor beta chain was observed in a study of graft-versus-host responses after intestinal transplantation. Turning to the study itself: Induction using anti-thymocyte globulin, followed by tacrolimus and steroids for approximately 3 years, was given to all recipients.

With regard to this clone: Its antigen remains unknown.

Repertoires were generated with immunoSEQ multiplex PCR, while TCRdb's copy carries only in-frame clones and drops some. The sample has approximately 86,000 clones, around 92% seen once. V shed 9 bases and J shed 4 bases, with 16 bases lying between them. The CDR3 is made up of 14 amino acids. Germline V gives CDR1 LNHDA, CDR2 SQIVND (reference sequence). The chain combines TRBV19 with TRBJ1-5; a weak D match, TRBD1 (5 bases). The receptor was isolated from a human donor who was the organ donor for an intestinal transplant. This sample comprised unstimulated CD8+ T cells sorted from spleen or lymph node cells, obtained before transplant. Here the CDR3 DNA reads TGTGCCAGCGCCTGGGGCACCTTGAATCAGCCCCAGCATTTT. It yields the protein CASAWGTLNQPQHF.